This T cell receptor beta chain was obtained from a study of molecular identifiers for immune sequencing clone quantification. Study-wide results and caveats: Clones that had above 20 RNA copies took up over 97% of effector molecules but under 1% in naive cells.

CDR3 length: 14 residues. The V gene's germline CDR1 is SGHRS and CDR2 YFSETQ. Trimming took 0 bases from V and 6 from J; bases not matched to a gene: 5. MiXCR was run by TCRdb on the PCR reads, yielding one entry per CDR3 protein. Found here are about 100,000 distinct CDR3 sequences, 36% of them singletons; the top ten hold 4% to 5%. Naive CD8 libraries were made from 20,000 to 1,000,000 sorted cells, and they used 10%, 30% or 50% RNA. Naive CD8 T cell sorting was performed on the CD8+CD4-CCR7+CD45RA+ phenotype. This clonotype was detected many times. Its antigen is undetermined. The source of this sequence is a human donor in good health. Some libraries in this study had Jurkat cell RNA spiked in. The sequenced sample was naive CD8+ T cells from blood, with Jurkat cell RNA spiked in. Subset specified: FACS-sorted CD8+CD4-CCR7+CD45RA+ naive T cells. This chain connects TRBV5-1 to TRBJ2-7; 8 nucleotides line up with TRBD2. The CDR3 nucleotides read TGCGCCAGCAGCTTGGAGGGACTAGGAGCCGAGCAGTACTTC. Its protein product is CASSLEGLGAEQYF.